This T cell receptor (beta chain) was sequenced for a study of siplizumab effects on memory and regulatory T cells. The study's findings and limits: Proof of suppressive function in proliferating Tregs from siplizumab cultures was not established.

The protocol was immunoSEQ multiplex PCR, while the TCRdb copy is restricted to in-frame clones and leaves out a portion. This sample has more than 85,000 clones, with 90% to 95% found just once. To note about this clone: Its antigen is as yet unknown.

Sequences were obtained from CD4+ T cells sorted from blood. This receptor was obtained from a human donor in good health.

The CDR3 spells CASSPGTGLAKNIQYF. The CDR3 DNA reads TGTGCCAGCAGCCCTGGGACAGGGTTAGCCAAAAACATTCAGTACTTC. V usage is TRBV7-3 and J usage is TRBJ2-4; 9 positions agree with TRBD1. The V and J ends lost 5 bases and 0 bases, in that order; junction bases with no gene match: 5. Per the germline V gene, CDR1 is SGHTA and CDR2 is FQGTGA. The CDR3 runs 16 residues.